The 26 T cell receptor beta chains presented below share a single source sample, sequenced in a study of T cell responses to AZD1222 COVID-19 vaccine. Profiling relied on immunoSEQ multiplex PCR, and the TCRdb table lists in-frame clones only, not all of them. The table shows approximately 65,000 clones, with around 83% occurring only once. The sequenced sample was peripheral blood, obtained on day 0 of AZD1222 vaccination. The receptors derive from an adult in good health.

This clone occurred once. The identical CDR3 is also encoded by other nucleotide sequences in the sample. The DNA of the CDR3 is TGTGCCAGCAGTTTATGGAGACTCGCGGGGGGGCCCGGGGAGCTGTTTTTT. Protein product: CASSLWRLAGGPGELFF. V usage is TRBV28 and J usage is TRBJ2-2, with TRBD2 matching over 9 bases. V dropped 0 bases and J dropped 6; count of bases not matched to a gene: 8. Germline-derived CDR1 and CDR2 are MDHEN and SYDVKM. The CDR3 is 17 amino acids.

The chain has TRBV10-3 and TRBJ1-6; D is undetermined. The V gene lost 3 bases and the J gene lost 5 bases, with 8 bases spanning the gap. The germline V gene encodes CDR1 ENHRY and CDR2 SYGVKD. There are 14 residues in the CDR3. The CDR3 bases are TGTGCCATCAGTGAAGGCAGTGATAATTCACCCCTCCACTTT. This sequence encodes CAISEGSDNSPLHF.

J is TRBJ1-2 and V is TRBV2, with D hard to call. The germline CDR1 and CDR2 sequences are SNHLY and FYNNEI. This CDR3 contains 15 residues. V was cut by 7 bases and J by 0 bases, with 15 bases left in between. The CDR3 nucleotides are TGTGCCAGCAAAACCGCAGAGCAAGCTAACTATGGCTACACCTTC. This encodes CASKTAEQANYGYTF.

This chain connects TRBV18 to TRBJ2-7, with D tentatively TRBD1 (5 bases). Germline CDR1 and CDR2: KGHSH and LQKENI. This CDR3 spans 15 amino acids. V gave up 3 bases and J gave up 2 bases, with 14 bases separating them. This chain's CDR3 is CASSPYSGSAYEQYF. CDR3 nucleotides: TGTGCCAGCTCACCTTACTCAGGGTCTGCCTACGAGCAGTACTTC.

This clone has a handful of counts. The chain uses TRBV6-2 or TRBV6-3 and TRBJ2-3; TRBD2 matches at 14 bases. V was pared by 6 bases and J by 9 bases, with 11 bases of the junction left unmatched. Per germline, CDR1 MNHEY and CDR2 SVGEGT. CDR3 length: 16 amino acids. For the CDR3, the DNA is TGTGCCAGCAGCCTAAGAGGACTAGCGGGGGGCCGCACGCAGTATTTT. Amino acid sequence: CASSLRGLAGGRTQYF.

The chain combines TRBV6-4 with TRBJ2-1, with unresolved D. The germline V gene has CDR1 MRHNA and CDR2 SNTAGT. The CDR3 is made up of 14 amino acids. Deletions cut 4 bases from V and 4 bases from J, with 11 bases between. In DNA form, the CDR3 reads TGTGCCAGCAGTGGGGGAAATCAATACAATGAGCAGTTCTTC. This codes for CASSGGNQYNEQFF.

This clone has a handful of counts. The CDR3 sequence is CASSYSQDGVGRQYF. The CDR3 nucleotides read TGTGCCAGCAGTTATAGTCAAGACGGAGTTGGTAGGCAGTATTTT. The chain links TRBV6-6 to TRBJ2-3, with D unresolved. The V and J ends lost 3 bases and 11 bases respectively, with 21 bases between them. The CDR3 consists of 15 residues. Germline assignment: CDR1 MNHNY and CDR2 SVGAGI (reference sequence).

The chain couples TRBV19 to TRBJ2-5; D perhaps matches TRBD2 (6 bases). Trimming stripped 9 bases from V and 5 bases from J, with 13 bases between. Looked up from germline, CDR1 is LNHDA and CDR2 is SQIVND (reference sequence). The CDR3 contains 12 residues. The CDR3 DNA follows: TGTGCCAGCGGGACTCGCATCGAGACCCAGTACTTC. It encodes CASGTRIETQYF. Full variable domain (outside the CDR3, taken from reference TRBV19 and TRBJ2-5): DGGITQSPKYLFRKEGQNVTLSCEQNLNHDAMYWYRQDPGQGLRLIYYSQIVNDFQKGDIAEGYSVSREKKESFPLTVTSAQKNPTAFYLCASGTRIETQYFGPGTRLLVL.

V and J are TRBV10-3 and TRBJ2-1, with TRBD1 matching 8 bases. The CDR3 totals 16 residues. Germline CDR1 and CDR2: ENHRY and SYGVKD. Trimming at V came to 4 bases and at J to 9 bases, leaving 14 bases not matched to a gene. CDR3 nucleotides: TGTGCCATCAGTGGGCAGGGGGCGCGATTATCGGGTGAGCAGTTCTTC. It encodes CAISGQGARLSGEQFF.

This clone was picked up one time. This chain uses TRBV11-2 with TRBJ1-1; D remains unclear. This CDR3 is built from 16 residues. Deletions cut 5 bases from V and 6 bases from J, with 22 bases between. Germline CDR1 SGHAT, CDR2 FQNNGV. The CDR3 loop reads CASSPRGGSGRAEAFF. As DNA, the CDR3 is TGTGCCAGCAGCCCCCGTGGCGGGTCTGGAAGGGCTGAAGCTTTCTTT.

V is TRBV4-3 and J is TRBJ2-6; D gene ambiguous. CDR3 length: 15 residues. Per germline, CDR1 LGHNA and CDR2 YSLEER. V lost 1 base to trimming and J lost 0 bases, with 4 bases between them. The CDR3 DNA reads TGCGCCAGCAGCCAAGGCAGCTCTGGGGCCAACGTCCTGACTTTC. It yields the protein CASSQGSSGANVLTF.

The CDR3 here is CASSLGTSPLHF. In DNA, the CDR3 is TGTGCCAGCAGTTTGGGGACCTCACCCCTCCACTTT. The chain links TRBV12-3 or TRBV12-4 to TRBJ1-6; D is perhaps TRBD1 (5 bases). Between the trimmed V and J ends, which lost 3 bases and 10 bases, there was a span of 7 bases. This CDR3 is 12 amino acids long.

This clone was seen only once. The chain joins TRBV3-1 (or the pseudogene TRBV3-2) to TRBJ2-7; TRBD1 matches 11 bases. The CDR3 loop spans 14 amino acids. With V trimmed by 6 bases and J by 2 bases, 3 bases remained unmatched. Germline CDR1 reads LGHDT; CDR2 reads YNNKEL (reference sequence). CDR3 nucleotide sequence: TGTGCCAGCAGTGGGGGACAGGGGGCCTACGAGCAGTACTTC. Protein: CASSGGQGAYEQYF.

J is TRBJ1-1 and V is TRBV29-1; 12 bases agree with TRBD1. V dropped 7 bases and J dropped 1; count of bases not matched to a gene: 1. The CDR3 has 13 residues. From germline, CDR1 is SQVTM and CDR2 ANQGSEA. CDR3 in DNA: TGCAGCGGGGGACAGGGGGCGAACACTGAAGCTTTCTTT. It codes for CSGGQGANTEAFF.

CDR3 nucleotides: TGTGCCAGCAGCTTCTGGACCAGTCAAGAGACCCAGTACTTC. It codes for CASSFWTSQETQYF. The chain has TRBV13 and TRBJ2-5, with D uncertain. The CDR3 totals 14 residues. The germline V gene encodes CDR1 PRHDT and CDR2 FYEKMQ (reference sequence). V lost 3 bases and J lost 2, with 10 bases in between.

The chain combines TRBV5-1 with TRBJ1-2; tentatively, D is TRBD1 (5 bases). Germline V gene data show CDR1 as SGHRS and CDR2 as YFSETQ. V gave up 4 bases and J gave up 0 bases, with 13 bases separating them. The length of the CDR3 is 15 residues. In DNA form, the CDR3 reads TGCGCCAGCAGCGGCGGGACCGCTGCTAACTATGGCTACACCTTC. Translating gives CASSGGTAANYGYTF.

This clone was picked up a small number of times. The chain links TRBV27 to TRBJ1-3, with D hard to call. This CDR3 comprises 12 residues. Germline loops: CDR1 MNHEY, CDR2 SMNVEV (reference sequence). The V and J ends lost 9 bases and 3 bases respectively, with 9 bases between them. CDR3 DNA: TGTGCCAGTGTGGGTGATGGAAACACCATATATTTT. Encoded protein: CASVGDGNTIYF.

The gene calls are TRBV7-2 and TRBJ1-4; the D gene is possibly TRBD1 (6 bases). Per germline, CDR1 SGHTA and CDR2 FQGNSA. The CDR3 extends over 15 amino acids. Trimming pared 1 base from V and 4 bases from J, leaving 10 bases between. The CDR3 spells CASSLEQGLNEKLFF. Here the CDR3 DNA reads TGTGCCAGCAGCTTAGAGCAGGGGCTTAATGAAAAACTGTTTTTT.

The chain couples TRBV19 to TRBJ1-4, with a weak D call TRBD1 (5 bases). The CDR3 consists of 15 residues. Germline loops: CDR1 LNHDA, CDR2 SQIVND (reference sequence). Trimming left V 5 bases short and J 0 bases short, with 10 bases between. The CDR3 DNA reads TGTGCCAGTAGTCCAACAGGTGCAACTAATGAAAAACTGTTTTTT. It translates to CASSPTGATNEKLFF. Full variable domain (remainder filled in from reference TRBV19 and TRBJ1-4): DGGITQSPKYLFRKEGQNVTLSCEQNLNHDAMYWYRQDPGQGLRLIYYSQIVNDFQKGDIAEGYSVSREKKESFPLTVTSAQKNPTAFYLCASSPTGATNEKLFFGSGTQLSVL.

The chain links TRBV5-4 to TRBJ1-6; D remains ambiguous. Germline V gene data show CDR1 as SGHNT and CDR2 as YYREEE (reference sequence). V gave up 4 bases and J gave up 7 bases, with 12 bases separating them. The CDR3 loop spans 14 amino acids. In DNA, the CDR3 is TGTGCCAGCAGCGAGGACCGAGAGAATTCACCCCTCCACTTT. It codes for CASSEDRENSPLHF.

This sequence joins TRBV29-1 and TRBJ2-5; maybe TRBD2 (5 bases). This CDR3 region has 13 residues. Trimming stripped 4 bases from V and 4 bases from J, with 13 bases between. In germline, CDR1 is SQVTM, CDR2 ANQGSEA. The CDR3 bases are TGCAGCGTTGTATTCGGGGTGGGAGAGACCCAGTACTTC. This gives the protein CSVVFGVGETQYF.

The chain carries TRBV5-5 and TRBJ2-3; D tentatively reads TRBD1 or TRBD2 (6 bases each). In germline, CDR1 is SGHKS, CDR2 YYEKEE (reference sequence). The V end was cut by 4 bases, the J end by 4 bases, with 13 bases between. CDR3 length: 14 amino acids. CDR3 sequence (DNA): TGTGCCAGCAGCCCAATAGGGGGGCCAGATACGCAGTATTTT. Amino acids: CASSPIGGPDTQYF.

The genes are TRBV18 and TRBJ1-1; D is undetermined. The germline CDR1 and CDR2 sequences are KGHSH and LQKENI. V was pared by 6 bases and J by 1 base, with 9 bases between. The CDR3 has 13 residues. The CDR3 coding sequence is TGTGCCAGCTCCTCGATGGAGAACACTGAAGCTTTCTTT. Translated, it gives CASSSMENTEAFF.

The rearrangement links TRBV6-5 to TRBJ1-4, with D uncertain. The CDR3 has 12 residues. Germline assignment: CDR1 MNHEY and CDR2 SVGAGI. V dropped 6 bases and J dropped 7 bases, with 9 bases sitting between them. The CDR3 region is CASSQPSEKLFF. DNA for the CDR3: TGTGCCAGCAGCCAACCCAGTGAAAAACTGTTTTTT.

The CDR3 coding sequence is TGCGCCAGCAGCTACCAGGGGCGGGTCGCTATGGATGGCTACACCTTC. This sequence encodes CASSYQGRVAMDGYTF. J is TRBJ1-2 and V is TRBV5-1; a possible D gene is TRBD1 (6 bases). V was clipped by 3 bases and J by 6 bases, with 21 bases between them. The length of the CDR3 is 16 residues. The germline V gene has CDR1 SGHRS and CDR2 YFSETQ.

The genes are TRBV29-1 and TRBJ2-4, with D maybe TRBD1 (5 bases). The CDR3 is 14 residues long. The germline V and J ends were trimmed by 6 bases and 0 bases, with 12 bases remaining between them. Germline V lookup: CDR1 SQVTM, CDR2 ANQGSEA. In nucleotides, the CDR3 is TGCAGCGTAAGGACATCTCTAGCCAAAAACATTCAGTACTTC. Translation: CSVRTSLAKNIQYF. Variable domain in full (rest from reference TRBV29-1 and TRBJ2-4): SAVISQKPSRDICQRGTSLTIQCQVDSQVTMMFWYRQQPGQSLTLIATANQGSEATYESGFVIDKFPISRPNLTFSTLTVSNMSPEDSSIYLCSVRTSLAKNIQYFGAGTRLSVL.